This is a list of T cell receptor beta chains from one sample in a study of STAT5B mutations in CD4+ large granular lymphocyte leukemia. The assay was immunoSEQ multiplex PCR, and TCRdb's table has in-frame clones only and misses some. The sample includes some 3,500 clones, approximately 83% of them seen just once. Sequences were obtained from CD4+ T cells from blood buffy coats. Source of these receptors: a human donor in good health. Each CDR3 is given with its conserved first and last residue. The order of the fields is CDR3 DNA, CDR3 protein, D gene, clone size, V gene, J gene. A D gene is named only where the DNA matches it firmly. Clone size appears in some rows only: once, few, many, or a class for an expanded clone.

CDR3nt: TGTGCCAGTAGTTTAGGGGTCGCTAGCGGAGAGGGGCAAGAGACCCAGTACTTC; CDR3aa: CASSLGVASGEGQETQYF; d_gene: TRBD2; abundance: NA; v_gene: TRBV19; j_gene: TRBJ2-5
CDR3nt: TGCGCCAGCAGCTCAAGGACAGGGGACGAGCAGTACTTC; CDR3aa: CASSSRTGDEQYF; d_gene: TRBD1; abundance: NA; v_gene: TRBV5-1; j_gene: TRBJ2-7
CDR3nt: TGCGCCAGCAGCCTGGGACTAGCGGGCAGCGATGAGCAGTTCTTC; CDR3aa: CASSLGLAGSDEQFF; d_gene: TRBD2; abundance: once; v_gene: TRBV4-1; j_gene: TRBJ2-1
CDR3nt: TGCAGCGTAGAACAGGGGGCGCGGGATGATGGCTACACCTTC; CDR3aa: CSVEQGARDDGYTF; d_gene: TRBD1; abundance: NA; v_gene: TRBV29-1; j_gene: TRBJ1-2
CDR3nt: TGTGCCAGTAGTGGAGGTATCAGCAATGAGCAGTTCTTC; CDR3aa: CASSGGISNEQFF; d_gene: NA; abundance: once; v_gene: TRBV19; j_gene: TRBJ2-1
CDR3nt: TGTGCCAGCAGCTTGGAGACAGGGTCGTCCTACGAGCAGTACTTC; CDR3aa: CASSLETGSSYEQYF; d_gene: TRBD1; abundance: NA; v_gene: TRBV11-2; j_gene: TRBJ2-7
CDR3nt: TGCAGCGTCGTAAGGGGGAACACTGAAGCTTTCTTT; CDR3aa: CSVVRGNTEAFF; d_gene: NA; abundance: NA; v_gene: TRBV29-1; j_gene: TRBJ1-1
CDR3nt: TGTGCCAGCAGACCCTCTGACTGGGGACTGGGTCGGGGGGTCCAAGAGACCCAGTACTTC; CDR3aa: CASRPSDWGLGRGVQETQYF; d_gene: TRBD2; abundance: once; v_gene: TRBV27; j_gene: TRBJ2-5
CDR3nt: TGTGCCAGCAGCGTAGGACAGCCCAACACTGAAGCTTTCTTT; CDR3aa: CASSVGQPNTEAFF; d_gene: NA; abundance: few; v_gene: TRBV9; j_gene: TRBJ1-1
CDR3nt: TGTGCCAGCAGCGCTACTAGCGGGGCCTACAATGAGCAGTTCTTC; CDR3aa: CASSATSGAYNEQFF; d_gene: TRBD2; abundance: NA; v_gene: TRBV27; j_gene: TRBJ2-1
CDR3nt: TGTGCCAGCAGCCCTGGGACACCAGAGACCCAGTACTTC; CDR3aa: CASSPGTPETQYF; d_gene: NA; abundance: NA; v_gene: TRBV5-8; j_gene: TRBJ2-5
CDR3nt: TGTGCCAGCAGTTTAGATCTAGCGAATGAGCAGTTCTTC; CDR3aa: CASSLDLANEQFF; d_gene: NA; abundance: few; v_gene: TRBV28; j_gene: TRBJ2-1
CDR3nt: TGTGCCTGCCAGGGGCCCGGCACTGAAGCTTTCTTT; CDR3aa: CACQGPGTEAFF; d_gene: NA; abundance: NA; v_gene: TRBV28; j_gene: TRBJ1-1
CDR3nt: TGTGCCAGCAGCTTGGGGGGACAGGGGGCCCAAGTCGATGGCTACACCTTC; CDR3aa: CASSLGGQGAQVDGYTF; d_gene: TRBD1; abundance: NA; v_gene: TRBV5-4; j_gene: TRBJ1-2
CDR3nt: TGTGCCAGTACCCGGGACTCGAGCTACGAGCAGTACTTC; CDR3aa: CASTRDSSYEQYF; d_gene: NA; abundance: NA; v_gene: TRBV19; j_gene: TRBJ2-7
CDR3nt: TGTGCCAGCAGTCCCTTAGGGCGGGATGGGCAGTTCTTC; CDR3aa: CASSPLGRDGQFF; d_gene: NA; abundance: NA; v_gene: TRBV27; j_gene: TRBJ2-1
CDR3nt: TGTGCCAGCAGTTACTCGTTCCCGGGACAGCCCTACGAGCAGTACTTC; CDR3aa: CASSYSFPGQPYEQYF; d_gene: TRBD1; abundance: NA; v_gene: TRBV6-5; j_gene: TRBJ2-7
CDR3nt: TGTGCCAGCGGCCACAGTTTCTACGAGCAGTACTTC; CDR3aa: CASGHSFYEQYF; d_gene: NA; abundance: NA; v_gene: TRBV28; j_gene: TRBJ2-7
CDR3nt: TGTGCCAGCAGTTTCCTGAGAGGGCCCCAGCATTTT; CDR3aa: CASSFLRGPQHF; d_gene: NA; abundance: few; v_gene: TRBV27; j_gene: TRBJ1-5
CDR3nt: TGTGCCAGCAGTTTATTGGGGACAGGGGGCCTCCCTTACTGGGGCTACACCTTC; CDR3aa: CASSLLGTGGLPYWGYTF; d_gene: TRBD1; abundance: NA; v_gene: TRBV27; j_gene: TRBJ1-2
CDR3nt: TGTGCCAGCAGCTTTAGCGGGTACTCCTACGAGCAGTACTTC; CDR3aa: CASSFSGYSYEQYF; d_gene: TRBD2; abundance: NA; v_gene: TRBV9; j_gene: TRBJ2-7
CDR3nt: TGTGCCAGCAGCTTATCTCATCAACAGGGAGGGGGCTACACCTTC; CDR3aa: CASSLSHQQGGGYTF; d_gene: NA; abundance: NA; v_gene: TRBV7-9; j_gene: TRBJ1-2
CDR3nt: TGTGCCAGTAGTATAACAGGGGTTAGCTCTGGGGCCAACGTCCTGACTTTC; CDR3aa: CASSITGVSSGANVLTF; d_gene: TRBD1; abundance: NA; v_gene: TRBV19; j_gene: TRBJ2-6
CDR3nt: TGTGCCAGCAGTCCGGGGAGTGGGGGCTACACCTTC; CDR3aa: CASSPGSGGYTF; d_gene: NA; abundance: NA; v_gene: TRBV27; j_gene: TRBJ1-2
CDR3nt: TGTGCCAGCAGCTTCTGGACAGGGGGCGCGTTAGGTGAAAAACTGTTTTTT; CDR3aa: CASSFWTGGALGEKLFF; d_gene: TRBD1; abundance: NA; v_gene: TRBV5-8; j_gene: TRBJ1-4
CDR3nt: TGTGCCAGCAGCGTAGCCGACGAGCGGGAGATCTACAATGAGCAGTTCTTC; CDR3aa: CASSVADEREIYNEQFF; d_gene: TRBD2; abundance: NA; v_gene: TRBV9; j_gene: TRBJ2-1
CDR3nt: TGTGCCACCAGCAGAGAGGGTGCGGGAGCGCCCTACAATGAGCAGTTCTTC; CDR3aa: CATSREGAGAPYNEQFF; d_gene: TRBD2; abundance: NA; v_gene: TRBV15; j_gene: TRBJ2-1
CDR3nt: TGTGCCAGCGGACAGGAGAGCAATCAGCCCCAGCATTTT; CDR3aa: CASGQESNQPQHF; d_gene: TRBD1; abundance: NA; v_gene: TRBV27; j_gene: TRBJ1-5
CDR3nt: TGTGCCAGCAGCACCGGGTTTCAGGGCCACTATGGCTACACCTTC; CDR3aa: CASSTGFQGHYGYTF; d_gene: NA; abundance: once; v_gene: TRBV13; j_gene: TRBJ1-2
CDR3nt: TGTGCTTCAGCGGGAGTGGCCGAGACCCAGTACTTC; CDR3aa: CASAGVAETQYF; d_gene: TRBD2; abundance: NA; v_gene: TRBV2; j_gene: TRBJ2-5
CDR3nt: TGCGCCAGCTCTGGACAGTTTAATGAAAAACTGTTTTTT; CDR3aa: CASSGQFNEKLFF; d_gene: NA; abundance: few; v_gene: TRBV4-3; j_gene: TRBJ1-4
CDR3nt: TGCGCCAGCAGTCAATCAGGACCGACCAGGGCCTACGAGCAGTACTTC; CDR3aa: CASSQSGPTRAYEQYF; d_gene: NA; abundance: NA; v_gene: TRBV23-1; j_gene: TRBJ2-7
CDR3nt: TGTGCCAGCAATAGGCAGGGTCAAAGGCAGTACTTC; CDR3aa: CASNRQGQRQYF; d_gene: NA; abundance: NA; v_gene: TRBV6-4; j_gene: TRBJ2-7
CDR3nt: TGTGCCAGCAGGAGGACAGGGGACGCCTACGAGCAGTACTTC; CDR3aa: CASRRTGDAYEQYF; d_gene: TRBD1; abundance: NA; v_gene: TRBV5-4; j_gene: TRBJ2-7
CDR3nt: TGCGCCAGCATAGGGACAGGGCCCTACGAGCAGTACTTC; CDR3aa: CASIGTGPYEQYF; d_gene: TRBD1; abundance: NA; v_gene: TRBV10-2; j_gene: TRBJ2-7
CDR3nt: TGTGCCAGCAGCACTGTAATCGCAGATACGCAGTATTTT; CDR3aa: CASSTVIADTQYF; d_gene: NA; abundance: NA; v_gene: TRBV5-6; j_gene: TRBJ2-3
CDR3nt: TGTGCCAGCAGCACCGGACGGGAGAGCTCCTACGAGCAGTACTTC; CDR3aa: CASSTGRESSYEQYF; d_gene: NA; abundance: NA; v_gene: TRBV27; j_gene: TRBJ2-7
CDR3nt: TGTGCCAGCAGTTCCGGACAGGGGAGCGAAAAACTGTTTTTT; CDR3aa: CASSSGQGSEKLFF; d_gene: TRBD1; abundance: once; v_gene: TRBV27; j_gene: TRBJ1-4
CDR3nt: TGTGCCAGCAGCTTAGATTGGAGTGGTAGCGGGAGATCAAATACGCAGTATTTT; CDR3aa: CASSLDWSGSGRSNTQYF; d_gene: TRBD2; abundance: NA; v_gene: TRBV11-2; j_gene: TRBJ2-3
CDR3nt: TGTGCCAGCAGCTACGGGGGCAGCTACGAGCAGTACTTC; CDR3aa: CASSYGGSYEQYF; d_gene: NA; abundance: once; v_gene: TRBV7-2; j_gene: TRBJ2-7
CDR3nt: TGTGCCAGCAGCCAAGCAGGGATCAACTATGGCTACACCTTC; CDR3aa: CASSQAGINYGYTF; d_gene: NA; abundance: NA; v_gene: TRBV4-2; j_gene: TRBJ1-2
CDR3nt: TGTGCCAGCAGTTTATCGTTTAGGTCTAACTATGGCTACACCTTC; CDR3aa: CASSLSFRSNYGYTF; d_gene: NA; abundance: NA; v_gene: TRBV27; j_gene: TRBJ1-2
CDR3nt: TGTGCCAGTAGTATCGGGCCCGCCTACGAGCAGTACTTC; CDR3aa: CASSIGPAYEQYF; d_gene: NA; abundance: NA; v_gene: TRBV19; j_gene: TRBJ2-7
CDR3nt: TGTGCCAGCAGTCCCCATGGGGGAGCCTACGAGCAGTACTTC; CDR3aa: CASSPHGGAYEQYF; d_gene: NA; abundance: NA; v_gene: TRBV28; j_gene: TRBJ2-7
CDR3nt: TGCGCCAGCAGCTTGACCACAGGGAAGCAAAACATTCAGTACTTC; CDR3aa: CASSLTTGKQNIQYF; d_gene: NA; abundance: NA; v_gene: TRBV5-1; j_gene: TRBJ2-4
CDR3nt: TGTGCCAGCAGTTATCGGAGAGGCCGATTCCAAGCGCCAGGCTACGAGCAGTACTTC; CDR3aa: CASSYRRGRFQAPGYEQYF; d_gene: NA; abundance: NA; v_gene: TRBV6-8; j_gene: TRBJ2-7
CDR3nt: TGTGCCAGCAGTTACTCGAAAGAGGTAAACCTCTACGAGCAGTACTTC; CDR3aa: CASSYSKEVNLYEQYF; d_gene: NA; abundance: NA; v_gene: TRBV6-5; j_gene: TRBJ2-7
CDR3nt: TGCAGCGTTGAAGAGGCCAGAGGGGCTGGGGCCAACGTCCTGACTTTC; CDR3aa: CSVEEARGAGANVLTF; d_gene: NA; abundance: few; v_gene: TRBV29-1; j_gene: TRBJ2-6
CDR3nt: TGTGCCAGCAGAAAGACAGGGGGTGGATATGGCTACACCTTC; CDR3aa: CASRKTGGGYGYTF; d_gene: TRBD1; abundance: NA; v_gene: TRBV27; j_gene: TRBJ1-2
CDR3nt: TGTGCCAGCAGCTTAGAGCCCGGCCTTAGGGACACTGAAGCTTTCTTT; CDR3aa: CASSLEPGLRDTEAFF; d_gene: NA; abundance: NA; v_gene: TRBV7-2; j_gene: TRBJ1-1
CDR3nt: TGTGCCAGCTGCTCGGGGGGTTTCACTAATGAAAAACTGTTTTTT; CDR3aa: CASCSGGFTNEKLFF; d_gene: NA; abundance: NA; v_gene: TRBV2; j_gene: TRBJ1-4
CDR3nt: TGTGCCAGCAGTTCCTATGGGGGAGTGGGAGATACGCAGTATTTT; CDR3aa: CASSSYGGVGDTQYF; d_gene: NA; abundance: once; v_gene: TRBV7-9; j_gene: TRBJ2-3
CDR3nt: TGTGCCAGCAGTCCCGGACAGGCGAAGGTGGGCGAGCAGTACTTC; CDR3aa: CASSPGQAKVGEQYF; d_gene: TRBD1; abundance: NA; v_gene: TRBV28; j_gene: TRBJ2-7
CDR3nt: TGTGCCAGCAGCCAAGATCCCCTGGCGGTCGCCTACGAGCAGTACTTC; CDR3aa: CASSQDPLAVAYEQYF; d_gene: NA; abundance: NA; v_gene: TRBV4-2; j_gene: TRBJ2-7